This TCR beta chain was captured by sequencing in a study of cytomegalovirus exposure and HLA in healthy donors. This clone was picked up a small number of times. Amplification used 60 Vbeta primers and 13 Jbeta primers. Clones were sequenced by immunoSEQ multiplex PCR, and TCRdb holds only the in-frame ones, with some missing. This table holds 99,000 or so clones, around four fifths found once. The sample taken for sequencing was PBMCs. This clonotype was sampled from a woman aged 40-49 years in good health and CMV-seronegative.

CDR3 bases: TGTGCCAGCAGCTTCGGGGGAAGCTCAGGCACTGAAGCTTTCTTT. Translation gives CASSFGGSSGTEAFF. The chain combines TRBV7-9 with TRBJ1-1; D might be TRBD1 (5 bases). Germline V gene data show CDR1 as SEHNR and CDR2 as FQNEAQ (reference sequence). Trimming cost V 3 bases and J 4 bases, with 15 bases left between them. The length of the CDR3 is 15 residues.